Only a few counts were recorded for the clone carrying this TCR beta chain. Its antigen is not identified. The sample is drawn from a study of T-cell memory formation after mild COVID-19. The study's findings and limits: Whether second-wave clones peaking at day 37 were SARS-CoV-2 specific went unconfirmed. Some SARS-CoV-2-responding clones were already detected in memory before infection. Clones which contracted sat mainly in CM and EM if CD4+, and in EMRA if CD8+.

Using constant-segment primers, 5'RACE produced TCR alpha and TCR beta cDNA libraries carrying sample barcodes and UMIs. MiXCR, run by TCRdb on the 5' RACE reads, gives a single entry per CDR3 protein. The table has approximately 400,000 distinct CDR3 sequences, 20% to 25% seen once. The CDR3 spans 16 residues. CDR1 and CDR2 (germline): KGHSH, LQKENI. Trimming stripped 2 bases from V and 2 bases from J, with 16 bases between. The TCR was taken from an adult woman who had mild COVID-19 (a few samples of this study predate the infection). Cell type and time point are not known. V usage is TRBV18 and J usage is TRBJ2-7; TRBD1 is a possible D gene (5 bases). The sample was PBMCs or a T cell subset sorted from them (not recorded which). CDR3 region: CASSPSLHRPAYEQYF. The CDR3 nucleotides are TGTGCCAGCTCACCATCCCTTCACAGGCCGGCCTACGAGCAGTACTTC.